One sample yielded the 8 T cell receptor beta chains listed below, sequenced in a study of blood T cell repertoires in COVID-19 (dated by TCRdb to between 2020 and 2021). The receptor library was made with the immunoSEQ multiplex PCR assay. TCRdb retrieved this table from immuneACCESS and kept in-frame rearrangements only. Not all clones are present; in checked studies, unresolved V genes account for under half, and no reason is known for the remainder. Within this sample are approximately 290,000 clones, with 90% to 95% of them counted one time only. The ten largest clones add up to approximately 2.1% of the sample. The sequencing sample was made of peripheral blood. These receptors were obtained from a woman aged 25 to 39 with COVID-19, enrolled during active disease.

V usage is TRBV28 and J usage is TRBJ2-2; possibly TRBD2 for D (5 bases). Looked up from germline, CDR1 is MDHEN and CDR2 is SYDVKM. The CDR3 runs 14 residues. Between the trimmed V and J ends, which lost 1 base and 8 bases, there was a span of 11 bases. The CDR3 reads CASSLSGLTGELFF. CDR3 DNA sequence: TGTGCCAGCAGTTTATCGGGATTGACAGGGGAGCTGTTTTTT.

This clone was picked up a small number of times. The chain recombines TRBV5-1 with TRBJ2-5; D ambiguous. V lost 0 bases and J lost 5, with 14 bases in between. In germline, CDR1 is SGHRS, CDR2 YFSETQ. The CDR3 has 15 amino acids. The CDR3 coding sequence is TGCGCCAGCAGCTTGGCGACTGTAAGATGGGAGACCCAGTACTTC. Its protein is CASSLATVRWETQYF.

The chain uses TRBV4-1 and TRBJ1-1, with unresolved D. The CDR3 runs to 14 residues. Germline assignment: CDR1 MGHRA and CDR2 YSYEKL. The V gene lost 0 bases and the J gene lost 7 bases, with 12 bases spanning the gap. CDR3 bases: TGCGCCAGCAGCCAAGAGTACCGGGAGCTTGAAGCTTTCTTT. It is translated as CASSQEYRELEAFF.

V gene TRBV9 combines with J gene TRBJ2-7, with 8 nucleotides matching TRBD2. Germline lookup yields CDR1 SGDLS and CDR2 YYNGEE. V dropped 0 bases and J dropped 3; count of bases not matched to a gene: 8. This CDR3 is 16 amino acids long. The CDR3 coding sequence is TGTGCCAGCAGCGTAGGAGGGGAGCGGGAGATCTACGAGCAGTACTTC. This sequence encodes CASSVGGEREIYEQYF.

This chain uses TRBV3-1 (or the pseudogene TRBV3-2) with TRBJ1-5, with 9 bases that match TRBD1. This CDR3 region has 13 residues. The germline CDR1 and CDR2 sequences are LGHDT and YNNKEL (reference sequence). After removal of 11 bases from V and 7 bases from J, the junction contained 9 bases not matched to a gene. In nucleotides, the CDR3 is TGTGCCTCCGGGACAGGGATTTTCCAGCCCCAGCATTTT. Amino acids: CASGTGIFQPQHF.

This clone was seen only once. V and J are TRBV14 and TRBJ1-1, with a weak D call TRBD1 (5 bases). This CDR3 is 13 amino acids long. The V end lost 6 bases, the J end lost 0 bases, and 8 bases lay between the germline ends. Per germline, CDR1 SGHDN and CDR2 FVKESK. The CDR3 coding sequence is TGTGCCAGCAGTGACAGCCTGAACACTGAAGCTTTCTTT. This codes for CASSDSLNTEAFF.

V and J are TRBV11-3 and TRBJ1-2; perhaps TRBD1 as D (5 bases). This CDR3 spans 19 amino acids. Trimming left V 9 bases short and J 4 bases short, with 33 bases between. The germline gives CDR1 SGHNT, CDR2 YENEEA. The DNA for the CDR3 is TGTGCCAGAGAGTTTCCGGTCGGGCCCGACAGTCCAACAATCTATGGCTACACCTTC. Translating gives CAREFPVGPDSPTIYGYTF. The full variable domain, rest sourced from reference TRBV11-3 and TRBJ1-2, is EAGVVQSPRYKIIEKKQPVAFWCNPISGHNTLYWYLQNLGQGPELLIRYENEEAVDDSQLPKDRFSAERLKGVDSTLKIQPAELGDSAVYLCAREFPVGPDSPTIYGYTFGSGTRLTVV.

This chain joins TRBV28 and TRBJ2-7; 8 bases line up with TRBD1. Germline values: CDR1 MDHEN, CDR2 SYDVKM. Unmatched junction bases numbered 14, after V lost 2 bases and J lost 5 bases. The CDR3 runs 17 residues. In nucleotides, the CDR3 is TGTGCCAGCAGTTTAGATTCCAGGACAGGGAATCGGAACGAGCAGTACTTC. The encoded protein is CASSLDSRTGNRNEQYF.